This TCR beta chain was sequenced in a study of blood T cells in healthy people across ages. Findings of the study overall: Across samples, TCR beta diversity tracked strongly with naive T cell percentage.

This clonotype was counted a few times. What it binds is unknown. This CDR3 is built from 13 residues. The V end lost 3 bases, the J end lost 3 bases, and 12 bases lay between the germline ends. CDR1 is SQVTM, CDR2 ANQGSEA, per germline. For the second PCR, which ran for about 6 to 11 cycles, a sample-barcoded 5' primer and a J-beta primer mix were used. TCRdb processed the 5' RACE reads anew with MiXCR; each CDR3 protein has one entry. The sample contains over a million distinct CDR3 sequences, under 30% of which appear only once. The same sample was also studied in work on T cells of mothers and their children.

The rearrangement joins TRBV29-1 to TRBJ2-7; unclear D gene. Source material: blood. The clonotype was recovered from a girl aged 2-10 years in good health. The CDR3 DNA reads TGCAGCGTTGATTTTGGCTTCGACTACGAGCAGTACTTC. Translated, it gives CSVDFGFDYEQYF.